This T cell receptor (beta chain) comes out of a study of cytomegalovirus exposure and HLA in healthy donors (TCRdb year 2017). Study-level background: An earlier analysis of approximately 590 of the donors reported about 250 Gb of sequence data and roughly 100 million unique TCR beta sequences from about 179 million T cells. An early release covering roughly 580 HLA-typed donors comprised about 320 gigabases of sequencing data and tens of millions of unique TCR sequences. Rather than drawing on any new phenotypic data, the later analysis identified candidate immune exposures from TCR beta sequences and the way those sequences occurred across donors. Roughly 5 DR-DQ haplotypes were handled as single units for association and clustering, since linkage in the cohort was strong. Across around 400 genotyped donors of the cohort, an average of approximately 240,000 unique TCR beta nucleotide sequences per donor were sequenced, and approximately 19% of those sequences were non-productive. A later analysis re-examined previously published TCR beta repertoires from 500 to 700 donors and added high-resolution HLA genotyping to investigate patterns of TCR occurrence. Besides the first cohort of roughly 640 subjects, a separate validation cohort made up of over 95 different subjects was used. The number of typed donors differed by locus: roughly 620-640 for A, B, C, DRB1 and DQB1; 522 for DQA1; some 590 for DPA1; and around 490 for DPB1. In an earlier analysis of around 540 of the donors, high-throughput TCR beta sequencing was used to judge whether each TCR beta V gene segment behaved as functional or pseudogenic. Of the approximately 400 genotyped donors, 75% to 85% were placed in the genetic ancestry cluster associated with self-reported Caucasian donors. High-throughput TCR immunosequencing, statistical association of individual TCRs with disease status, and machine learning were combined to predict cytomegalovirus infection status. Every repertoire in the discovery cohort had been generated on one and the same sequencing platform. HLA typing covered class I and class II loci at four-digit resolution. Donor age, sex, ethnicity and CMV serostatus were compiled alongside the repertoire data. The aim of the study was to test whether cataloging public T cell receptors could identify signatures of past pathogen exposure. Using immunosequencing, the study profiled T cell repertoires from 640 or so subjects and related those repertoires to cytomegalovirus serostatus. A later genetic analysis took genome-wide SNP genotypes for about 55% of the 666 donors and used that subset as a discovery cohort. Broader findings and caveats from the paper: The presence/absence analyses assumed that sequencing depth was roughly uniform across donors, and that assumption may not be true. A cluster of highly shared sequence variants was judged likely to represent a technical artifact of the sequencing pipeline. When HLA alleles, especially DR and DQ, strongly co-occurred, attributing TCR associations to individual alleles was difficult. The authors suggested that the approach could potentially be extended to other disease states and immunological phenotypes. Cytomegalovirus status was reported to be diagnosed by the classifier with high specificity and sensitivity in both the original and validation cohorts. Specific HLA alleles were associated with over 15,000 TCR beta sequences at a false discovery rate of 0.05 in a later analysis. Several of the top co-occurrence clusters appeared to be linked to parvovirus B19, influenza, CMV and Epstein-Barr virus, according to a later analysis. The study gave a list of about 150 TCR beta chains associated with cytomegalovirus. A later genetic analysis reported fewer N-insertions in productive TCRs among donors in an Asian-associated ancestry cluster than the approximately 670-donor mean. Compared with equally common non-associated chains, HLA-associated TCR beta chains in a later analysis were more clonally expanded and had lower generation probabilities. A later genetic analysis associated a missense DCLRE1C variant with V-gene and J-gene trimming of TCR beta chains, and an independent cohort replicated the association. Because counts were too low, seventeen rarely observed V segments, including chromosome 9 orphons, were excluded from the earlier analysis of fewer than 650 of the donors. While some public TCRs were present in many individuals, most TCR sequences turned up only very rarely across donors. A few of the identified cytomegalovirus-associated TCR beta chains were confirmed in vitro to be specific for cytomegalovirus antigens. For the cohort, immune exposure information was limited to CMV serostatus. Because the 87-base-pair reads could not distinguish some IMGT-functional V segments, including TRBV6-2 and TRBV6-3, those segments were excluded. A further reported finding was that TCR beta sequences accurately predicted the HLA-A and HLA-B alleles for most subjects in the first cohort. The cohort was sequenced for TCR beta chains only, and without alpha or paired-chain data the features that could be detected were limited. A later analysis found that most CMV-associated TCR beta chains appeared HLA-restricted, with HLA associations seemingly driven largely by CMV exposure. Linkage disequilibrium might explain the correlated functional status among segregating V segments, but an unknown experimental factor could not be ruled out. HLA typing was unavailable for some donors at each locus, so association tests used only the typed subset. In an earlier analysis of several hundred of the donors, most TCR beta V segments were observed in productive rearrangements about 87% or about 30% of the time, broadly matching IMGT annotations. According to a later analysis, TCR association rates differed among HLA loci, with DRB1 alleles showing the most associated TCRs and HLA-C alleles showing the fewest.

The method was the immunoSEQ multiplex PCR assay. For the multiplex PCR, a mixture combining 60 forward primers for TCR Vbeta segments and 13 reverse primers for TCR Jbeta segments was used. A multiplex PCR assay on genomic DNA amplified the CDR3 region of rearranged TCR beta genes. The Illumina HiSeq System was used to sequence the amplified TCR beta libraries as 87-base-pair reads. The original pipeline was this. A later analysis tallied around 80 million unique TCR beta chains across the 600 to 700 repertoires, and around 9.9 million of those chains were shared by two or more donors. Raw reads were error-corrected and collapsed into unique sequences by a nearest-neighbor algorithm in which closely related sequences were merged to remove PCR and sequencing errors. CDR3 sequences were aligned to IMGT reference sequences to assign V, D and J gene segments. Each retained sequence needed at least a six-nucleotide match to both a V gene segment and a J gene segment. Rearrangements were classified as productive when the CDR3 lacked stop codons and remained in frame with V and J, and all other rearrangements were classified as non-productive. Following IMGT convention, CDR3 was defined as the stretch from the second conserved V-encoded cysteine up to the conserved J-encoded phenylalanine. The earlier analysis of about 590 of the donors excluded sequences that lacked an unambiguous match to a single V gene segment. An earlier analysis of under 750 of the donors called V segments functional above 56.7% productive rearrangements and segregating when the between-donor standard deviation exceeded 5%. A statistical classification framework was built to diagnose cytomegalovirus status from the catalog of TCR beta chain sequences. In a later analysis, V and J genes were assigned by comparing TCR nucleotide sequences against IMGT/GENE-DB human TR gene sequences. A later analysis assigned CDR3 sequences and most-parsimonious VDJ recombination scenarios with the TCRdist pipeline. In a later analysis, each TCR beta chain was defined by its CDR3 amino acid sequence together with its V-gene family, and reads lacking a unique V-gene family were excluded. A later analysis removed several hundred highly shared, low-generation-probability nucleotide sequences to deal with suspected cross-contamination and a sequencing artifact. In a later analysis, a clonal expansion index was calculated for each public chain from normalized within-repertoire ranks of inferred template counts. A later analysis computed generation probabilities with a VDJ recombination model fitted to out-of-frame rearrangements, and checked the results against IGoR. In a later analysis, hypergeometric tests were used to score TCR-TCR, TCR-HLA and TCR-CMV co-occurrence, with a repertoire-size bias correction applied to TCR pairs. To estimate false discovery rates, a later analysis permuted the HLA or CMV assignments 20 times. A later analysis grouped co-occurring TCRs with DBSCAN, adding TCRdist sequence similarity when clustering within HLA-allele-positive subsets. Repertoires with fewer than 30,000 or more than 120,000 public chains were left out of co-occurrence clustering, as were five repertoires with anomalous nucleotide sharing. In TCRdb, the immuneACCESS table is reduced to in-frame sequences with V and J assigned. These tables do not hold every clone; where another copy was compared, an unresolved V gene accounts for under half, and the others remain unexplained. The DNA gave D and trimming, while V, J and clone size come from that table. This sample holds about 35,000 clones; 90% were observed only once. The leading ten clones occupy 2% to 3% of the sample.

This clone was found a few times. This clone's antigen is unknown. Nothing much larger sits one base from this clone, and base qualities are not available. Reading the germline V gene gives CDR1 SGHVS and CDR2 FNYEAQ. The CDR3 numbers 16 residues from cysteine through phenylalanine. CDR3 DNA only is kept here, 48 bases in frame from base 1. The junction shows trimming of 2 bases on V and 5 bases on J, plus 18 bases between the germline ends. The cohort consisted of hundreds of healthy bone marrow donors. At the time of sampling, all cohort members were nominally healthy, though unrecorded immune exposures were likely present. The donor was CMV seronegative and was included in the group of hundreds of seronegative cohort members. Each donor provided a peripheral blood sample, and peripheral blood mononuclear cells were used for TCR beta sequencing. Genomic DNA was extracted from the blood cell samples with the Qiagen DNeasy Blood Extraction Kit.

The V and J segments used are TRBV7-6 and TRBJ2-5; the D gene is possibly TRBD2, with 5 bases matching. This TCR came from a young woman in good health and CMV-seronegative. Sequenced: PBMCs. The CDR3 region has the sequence CASSLPAVEGSETQYF. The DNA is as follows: TGTGCCAGCAGCTTACCTGCAGTCGAGGGAAGTGAGACCCAGTACTTC.